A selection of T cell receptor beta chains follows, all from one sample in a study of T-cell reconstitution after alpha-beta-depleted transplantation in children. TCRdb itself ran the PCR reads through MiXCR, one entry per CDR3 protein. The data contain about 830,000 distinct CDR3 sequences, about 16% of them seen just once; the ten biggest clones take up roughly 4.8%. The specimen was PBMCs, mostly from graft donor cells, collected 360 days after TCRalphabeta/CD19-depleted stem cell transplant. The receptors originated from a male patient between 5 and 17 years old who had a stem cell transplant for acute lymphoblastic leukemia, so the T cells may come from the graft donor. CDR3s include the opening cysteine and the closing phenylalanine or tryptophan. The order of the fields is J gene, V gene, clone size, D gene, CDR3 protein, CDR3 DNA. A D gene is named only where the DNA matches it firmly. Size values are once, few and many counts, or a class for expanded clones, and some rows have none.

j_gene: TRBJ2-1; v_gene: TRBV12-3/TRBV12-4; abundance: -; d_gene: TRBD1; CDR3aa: CASSFRGQGHSEQFF; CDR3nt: TGTGCCAGCAGTTTTAGGGGACAGGGTCACAGTGAGCAGTTCTTC
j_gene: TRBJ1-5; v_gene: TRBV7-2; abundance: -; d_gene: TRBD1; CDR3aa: CASSPGPDRGGGPQHF; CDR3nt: TGTGCCAGCAGCCCCGGCCCTGACAGGGGAGGTGGGCCCCAGCATTTT
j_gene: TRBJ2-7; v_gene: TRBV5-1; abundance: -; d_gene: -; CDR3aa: CASSLTQGGYYKQYF; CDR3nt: TGCGCCAGCAGCTTGACGCAGGGGGGATACTACAAGCAGTACTTC
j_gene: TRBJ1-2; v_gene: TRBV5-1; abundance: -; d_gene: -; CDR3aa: CASSSPGGANGYTF; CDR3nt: TGCGCCAGCAGCTCTCCCGGGGGGGCGAATGGCTACACCTTC
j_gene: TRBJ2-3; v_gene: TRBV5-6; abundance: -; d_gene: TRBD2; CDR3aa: CASSWIAGYTDTQYF; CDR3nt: TGTGCCAGCAGCTGGATAGCGGGCTACACAGATACGCAGTATTTT
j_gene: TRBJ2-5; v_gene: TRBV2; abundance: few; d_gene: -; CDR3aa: CASSEALVHSLVTQYF; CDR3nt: TGTGCCAGCAGTGAAGCGCTAGTGCACTCCCTCGTGACCCAGTACTTC
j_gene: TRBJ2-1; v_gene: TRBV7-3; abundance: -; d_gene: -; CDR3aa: CASSPGAAEQFF; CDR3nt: TGTGCCAGCAGCCCAGGGGCGGCTGAGCAGTTCTTC
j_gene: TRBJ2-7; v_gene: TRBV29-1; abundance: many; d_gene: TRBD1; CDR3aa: CSATGQAYEQYF; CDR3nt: TGCAGCGCAACTGGACAGGCCTACGAGCAGTACTTC
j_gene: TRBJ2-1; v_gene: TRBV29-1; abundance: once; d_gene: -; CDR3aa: CSVDKGLGLHNEQFF; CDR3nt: TGCAGCGTTGATAAAGGGCTAGGGCTCCACAATGAGCAGTTCTTC
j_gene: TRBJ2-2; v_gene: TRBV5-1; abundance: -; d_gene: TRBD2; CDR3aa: CASSLALAGTNTGELFF; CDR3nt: TGCGCCAGCAGCTTGGCCTTAGCGGGGACGAACACCGGGGAGCTGTTTTTT
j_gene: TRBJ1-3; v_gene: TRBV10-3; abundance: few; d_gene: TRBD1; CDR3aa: CATDRGPGNTIYF; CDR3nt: TGTGCCACGGACAGGGGGCCTGGAAACACCATATATTTT
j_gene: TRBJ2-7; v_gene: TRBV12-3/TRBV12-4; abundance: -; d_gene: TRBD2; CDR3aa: CASSSFPLAGTYEQYF; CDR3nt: TGTGCCAGCAGTTCTTTCCCACTAGCGGGGACTTACGAGCAGTACTTC
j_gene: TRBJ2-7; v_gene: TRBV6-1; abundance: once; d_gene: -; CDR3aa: CASRRGSSYYSYEQYF; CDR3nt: TGTGCCAGCAGGAGGGGCAGCTCCTATTACTCCTACGAGCAGTACTTC
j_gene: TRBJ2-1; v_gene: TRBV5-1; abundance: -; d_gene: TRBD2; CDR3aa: CASSLVAGKYNEQFF; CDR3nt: TGCGCCAGCAGCTTGGTAGCGGGCAAATACAATGAGCAGTTCTTC
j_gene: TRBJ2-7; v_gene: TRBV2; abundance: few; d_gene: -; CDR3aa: CASSEGHTPLYEQYF; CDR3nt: TGTGCCAGCAGTGAAGGTCACACCCCCCTTTACGAGCAGTACTTC
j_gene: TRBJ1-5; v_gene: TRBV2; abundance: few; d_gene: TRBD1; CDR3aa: CASSEAGTGYQPQHF; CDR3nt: TGTGCCAGCAGTGAAGCGGGGACAGGATACCAGCCCCAGCATTTT
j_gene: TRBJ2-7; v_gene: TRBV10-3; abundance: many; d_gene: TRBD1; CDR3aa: CAISAQGLIYEQYF; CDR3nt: TGTGCCATCAGTGCACAGGGGCTGATATACGAGCAGTACTTC
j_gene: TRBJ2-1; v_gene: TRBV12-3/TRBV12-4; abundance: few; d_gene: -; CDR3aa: CASSPPEGGNEQFF; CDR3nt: TGTGCCAGCAGCCCTCCGGAGGGGGGCAATGAGCAGTTCTTC
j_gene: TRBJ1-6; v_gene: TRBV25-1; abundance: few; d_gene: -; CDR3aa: CASSEIVGTGNSPLHF; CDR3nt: TGTGCCAGCAGTGAAATCGTGGGGACCGGTAATTCACCCCTCCACTTT
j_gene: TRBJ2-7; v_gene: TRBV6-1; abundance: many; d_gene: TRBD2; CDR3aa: CASSSLAGGSYEQYF; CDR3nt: TGTGCCAGCAGTTCACTAGCGGGGGGCTCCTACGAGCAGTACTTC
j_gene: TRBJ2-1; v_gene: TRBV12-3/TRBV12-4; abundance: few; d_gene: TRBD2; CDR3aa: CASSSLTTSGPHNEQFF; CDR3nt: TGTGCCAGCAGTTCTTTAACTACTAGCGGCCCCCACAATGAGCAGTTCTTC
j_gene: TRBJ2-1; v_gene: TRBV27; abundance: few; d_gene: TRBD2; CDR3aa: CASSILAGVKFF; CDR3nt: TGTGCCAGCAGTATATTAGCGGGAGTGAAATTCTTC
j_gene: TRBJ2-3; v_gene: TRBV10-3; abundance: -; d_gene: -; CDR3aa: CASARAAGDTQYF; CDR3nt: TGTGCCAGCGCCCGGGCCGCCGGGGATACGCAGTATTTT
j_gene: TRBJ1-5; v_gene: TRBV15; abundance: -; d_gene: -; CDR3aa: CATGVGGNQPQHF; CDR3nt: TGTGCCACCGGAGTAGGGGGCAATCAGCCCCAGCATTTT
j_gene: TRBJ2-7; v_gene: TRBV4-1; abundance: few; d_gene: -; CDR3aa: CASSQTQAAYEQYF; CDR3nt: TGCGCCAGCAGCCAAACCCAGGCCGCCTACGAGCAGTACTTC
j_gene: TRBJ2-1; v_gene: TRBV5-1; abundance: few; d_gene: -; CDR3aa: CASSLAGAFNEQFF; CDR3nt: TGCGCCAGCAGCTTGGCCGGGGCCTTCAATGAGCAGTTCTTC
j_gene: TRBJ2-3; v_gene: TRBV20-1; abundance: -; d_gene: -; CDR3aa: CSARVQGSSNTQYF; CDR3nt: TGCAGTGCTAGAGTCCAGGGTAGTAGTAATACGCAGTATTTT
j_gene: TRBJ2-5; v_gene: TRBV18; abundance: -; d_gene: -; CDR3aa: CASSPVAEETQYF; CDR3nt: TGTGCCAGCTCACCAGTGGCGGAAGAGACCCAGTACTTC